This T cell receptor (beta chain) is from a study of T cell responses to AZD1222 COVID-19 vaccine (dated by TCRdb to the early 2020s). In terms of the full investigation: AZD1222 recipients given second doses at about 4 weeks or at about 12 weeks were pooled, since spike-specific TCR depth and breadth were not found to differ between the two schedules. Trial participants were enrolled into age subgroups of 18-55, 56-69 and 70-plus years, which contained approximately 150, 30 and 60 TCR-sequenced participants, respectively. TCR sequencing was performed for 230 to 250 trial participants, of whom approximately 200 were given two doses of AZD1222 and around 25 were given two doses of MenACWY control vaccine. The study at large found these results: The 56-69-year group was small, and its depth increase did not reach significance, likely because of low power. CD4 TCRs associated with the vaccine covered the entire spike protein, and the dominant responses were in regions 160-218 and 743-854. Because no day 14 peak-response samples were available, repertoires were characterized only after the peak T cell response. A significant rise in spike-specific TCR breadth and depth was observed after two AZD1222 doses relative to day 0 and relative to MenACWY recipients. Conclusions about previously exposed vaccinees were limited because only six or seven AZD1222 recipients were SARS-CoV-2 seropositive at baseline. Most participants were white British and females outnumbered males, and the authors suggested that clonal diversity may have been underestimated. Reportedly, close to half of the unique spike-specific TCRs recognized epitopes lying outside the regions that are mutated in the B.1.351 and B.1.1.7 variants.

The CDR3 regions of human TCRbeta chains were analyzed by immunosequencing. The authors processed their data as follows. Repertoire TCRs were checked for matches against a reference library of SARS-CoV-2-specific TCRs that had been generated using the MIRA antigen-specificity platform. Breadth was defined as the fraction of unique TCRs that were SARS-CoV-2-associated, and depth was defined as the fraction of total T cells that were SARS-CoV-2-associated. Using the MIRA data, every spike-specific TCR was mapped to the spike region that the TCR reacted to and assigned to either a CD4 or a CD8 class. Log10-transformed breadth and depth values were compared by one-way ANOVA with Sidak's multiple comparisons tests. The table comes from immuneACCESS by way of TCRdb, which keeps in-frame sequences with V and J called. Part of the clones is missing from these tables; in studies checked, under half for an unresolved V gene and the rest for unknown reasons. That table supplies the V and J calls and clone size; D and trimming were determined from the DNA. The sample yields 63,000 or so clones; 85% were counted once. Approximately 19% of the sample goes to the ten largest clones.

V and J are trimmed by 9 bases and 8 bases, and the gene matches miss 9 bases of the junction. CDR1 and CDR2 are drawn from the germline V gene: MNHEY, SVGAGI. The cysteine opens and the phenylalanine closes a CDR3 of 14 amino acids. Just CDR3 DNA is preserved here, 42 bases in frame from base 1. The time point label, read with the paper, signifies: baseline before first vaccination. Vaccinee samples were obtained from the UK trials COV001 and COV002, which included a single-blind randomized controlled phase 2/3 trial of AZD1222 (ChAdOx1 nCoV-19) in healthy adults. For TCRbeta chain sequencing, PBMC samples from trial participants were taken at day 0 and at day 28 after the second dose. As regards this clone: No cognate antigen has been identified for it. No clone much larger than this one lies a single base away; base qualities are absent.

The sample here was peripheral blood, taken on day 0 of AZD1222 vaccination. The receptor was isolated from an adult in good health. The V and J genes are TRBV6-5 and TRBJ2-1, with 11 bases aligning to TRBD2. CDR3 sequence: CASLAGGWVDEQFF. The sequenced DNA is TGTGCCAGTCTAGCGGGGGGTTGGGTGGATGAGCAGTTCTTC.